These 32 T cell receptor beta chains share one sample of origin, sequenced in a study of T-cell reconstitution after alpha-beta-depleted transplantation in children. Preparation of the TCRbeta library involved a method that used unique molecular identifiers. Each CDR3 protein is one row after TCRdb ran MiXCR on the PCR reads. This table has roughly 500,000 distinct CDR3 sequences, around 16% appearing once. Sequenced here: PBMCs from the stem cell graft donor, sampled from the stem cell graft. The source is a human donor who donated a stem cell graft to a child with acute lymphoblastic leukemia.

V usage is TRBV5-1 and J usage is TRBJ2-7; 8 bases align to TRBD1. This CDR3 is built from 14 residues. The germline V gene encodes CDR1 SGHRS and CDR2 YFSETQ. The V and J ends lost 6 bases and 5 bases, in that order; junction bases with no gene match: 10. CDR3 in DNA: TGCGCCAGCACGACCCGACAGGGGTCTGACGAGCAGTACTTC. As protein: CASTTRQGSDEQYF.

There are a few counts of this clonotype. The chain employs TRBV9 and TRBJ2-3; TRBD1 aligns across 9 bases. Germline CDR1 reads SGDLS; CDR2 reads YYNGEE. The V segment lost 4 bases and the J segment 4 bases; nucleotides outside the gene matches: 7. The CDR3 has 15 amino acids. The chain's CDR3 is CASSWTGAGADTQYF. As DNA, the CDR3 is TGTGCCAGCAGCTGGACAGGGGCGGGGGCAGATACGCAGTATTTT.

V is TRBV5-1 and J is TRBJ2-1; 8 positions agree with TRBD1. This CDR3 is built from 16 residues. The germline V gene has CDR1 SGHRS and CDR2 YFSETQ. V shed 0 bases and J 5 bases; nucleotides not matched to a gene: 7. The CDR3 protein is CASSLVPQGANNEQFF. CDR3 nucleotides: TGCGCCAGCAGCTTGGTACCTCAGGGGGCAAACAATGAGCAGTTCTTC.

The chain uses TRBV27 and TRBJ2-7; D could derive from TRBD1 or TRBD2 (7 bases each). Trimming cost V 5 bases and J 6 bases, with 14 bases left between them. CDR3 length: 13 residues. CDR1 is MNHEY and CDR2 is SMNVEV in the germline V gene (reference sequence). The CDR3 loop is CASSQGGVPEQYF. Written as DNA, the CDR3 is TGTGCCAGCAGTCAGGGGGGGGTGCCCGAGCAGTACTTC.

A few counts support this clonotype. The gene calls are TRBV7-6 and TRBJ2-1; 7 positions agree with TRBD2. There are 16 residues in the CDR3. Looked up from germline, CDR1 is SGHVS and CDR2 is FNYEAQ. The V and J ends lost 3 bases and 12 bases, in that order; junction bases with no gene match: 17. CDR3 amino acids: CASSFGWSSGTLRQFF. CDR3 coding DNA: TGTGCCAGCAGCTTTGGGTGGTCTAGCGGAACCCTTAGGCAGTTCTTC.

This clonotype appeared a few times. This chain uses TRBV2 with TRBJ2-7, with TRBD2 matching over 9 bases. The V segment lost 6 bases and the J segment 1 base; nucleotides outside the gene matches: 7. Germline V gene lookup returns CDR1 SNHLY and CDR2 FYNNEI. This CDR3 has 15 residues. CDR3 protein: CASRASSGTSYEQYF. Here the CDR3 DNA reads TGTGCCAGCAGGGCTTCTAGCGGGACATCCTACGAGCAGTACTTC.

This clonotype was seen a handful of times. The V call is TRBV7-3, the J call TRBJ2-1; 10 bases agree with TRBD1. CDR3 length: 16 residues. The V gene's germline CDR1 is SGHTA and CDR2 FQGTGA. V was pared by 5 bases and J by 7 bases, with 11 bases of the junction left unmatched. The CDR3 region is CASSPRGQGPGNEQFF. Here the CDR3 DNA reads TGTGCCAGCAGCCCACGGGGACAGGGGCCGGGTAATGAGCAGTTCTTC. The full variable domain, with the rest looked up from reference TRBV7-3 and TRBJ2-1, is GAGVSQTPSNKVTEKGKYVELRCDPISGHTALYWYRQSLGQGPEFLIYFQGTGAADDSGLPNDRFFAVRPEGSVSTLKIQRTERGDSAVYLCASSPRGQGPGNEQFFGPGTRLTVL.

This clonotype was picked up a small number of times. The chain couples TRBV29-1 to TRBJ2-3; 8 bases are a match to TRBD1. Trimming cost V 7 bases and J 9 bases; bases outside gene matches: 3. The CDR3 is 10 amino acids. Germline V gene lookup returns CDR1 SQVTM and CDR2 ANQGSEA. CDR3 nucleotides: TGCAGCGCGACAGGGGACACGCAGTATTTT. Amino acid sequence: CSATGDTQYF.

This chain joins TRBV4-2 and TRBJ2-5; 9 positions agree with TRBD2. The J segment lost 1 base and the V segment lost 4 bases, leaving 10 bases of the junction unmatched. Germline V gene sequence: CDR1 LGHNA, CDR2 YNFKEQ. The CDR3 has 17 residues. Here the CDR3 reads CASSRLGGGRAQETQYF. The CDR3 DNA reads TGTGCCAGCAGCCGACTCGGTGGCGGGAGGGCCCAAGAGACCCAGTACTTC.

This clonotype was seen many times. The chain uses TRBV5-1 and TRBJ2-1; no reliable D call. From germline, CDR1 is SGHRS and CDR2 YFSETQ. The V gene lost 7 bases and the J gene lost 7 bases, with 6 bases spanning the gap. This CDR3 has 10 amino acids. The DNA of the CDR3 is TGCGCCAGCCGAGGAAATGAGCAGTTCTTC. Protein: CASRGNEQFF. Full variable domain (remainder filled in from reference TRBV5-1 and TRBJ2-1): KAGVTQTPRYLIKTRGQQVTLSCSPISGHRSVSWYQQTPGQGLQFLFEYFSETQRNKGNFPGRFSGRQFSNSRSEMNVSTLELGDSALYLCASRGNEQFFGPGTRLTVL.

The V gene is TRBV4-1, the J gene TRBJ2-1; D tentatively fits TRBD1 or TRBD2 (6 bases each). The CDR3 extends over 18 amino acids. Germline V gene data show CDR1 as MGHRA and CDR2 as YSYEKL. The V end was cut by 4 bases, the J end by 8 bases, with 27 bases between. The CDR3 here is CASSLHLGRLPGEDEQFF. The CDR3 DNA is TGCGCCAGCAGCCTACATCTGGGCCGGCTCCCAGGGGAGGATGAGCAGTTCTTC.

The CDR3 region is CASSEVAFF. The CDR3 nucleotides read TGTGCCAGCAGTGAAGTAGCTTTCTTT. V usage is TRBV6-1 and J usage is TRBJ1-1; D is unclear. V was shortened by 1 base and J by 10 bases, with 1 base between the two germline ends. Germline-derived CDR1 and CDR2 are MNHNS and SASEGT. CDR3 length: 9 amino acids.

The V call is TRBV12-3 or TRBV12-4, the J call TRBJ1-4; D is perhaps TRBD1 (5 bases). The V and J ends lost 7 bases and 5 bases respectively, with 14 bases between them. The CDR3 length is 14 residues. The CDR3 loop is CASTIGGNNEKLFF. The CDR3 nucleotides are TGTGCCAGCACCATCGGGGGGAACAATGAAAAACTGTTTTTT.

This chain uses TRBV15 with TRBJ2-3; 11 bases agree with TRBD2. The J segment lost 3 bases and the V segment lost 1 base, leaving 12 bases of the junction unmatched. Germline V CDR1 and CDR2: LNHNV, YYDKDF (reference sequence). CDR3 size: 19 residues. Written as DNA, the CDR3 is TGTGCCACCAGCAGAGGGCTAGCGGGAGGCACACGTCCGACAGATACGCAGTATTTT. Translation gives CATSRGLAGGTRPTDTQYF.

The sample holds a few counts of this clonotype. DNA for the CDR3: TGTGCCACCAGTGATTTATTTGCGGGAGGGCAAGAGACCCAGTACTTC. Translation: CATSDLFAGGQETQYF. The chain employs TRBV24-1 and TRBJ2-5, with 9 bases matching TRBD2. Germline assignment: CDR1 KGHDR and CDR2 SFDVKD. J gave up 2 bases and V 1 base, and 4 bases lay outside the gene matches. The CDR3 extends over 16 amino acids.

The chain joins TRBV21-1 to TRBJ2-1; the DNA was not compared with TRBD2, the D call given in the table. TRBV21-1 has pseudogene status. The CDR3 spans 16 residues. The CDR3 reads CASSKGLAGTYGEQFF. In DNA form, the CDR3 reads TGTGCCAGCAGCAAAGGGCTAGCGGGAACGTACGGTGAGCAGTTCTTC.

V usage is TRBV4-1 and J usage is TRBJ1-1; D uncertain. Trimming took off 1 base at V and 0 bases at J, with 12 bases between the two ends. The CDR3 is 16 amino acids. The germline CDR1 and CDR2 sequences are MGHRA and YSYEKL. In DNA form, the CDR3 reads TGCGCCAGCAGCCAAGCGATCGAGTTCATGAACACTGAAGCTTTCTTT. The encoded protein is CASSQAIEFMNTEAFF.

The chain combines TRBV5-5 with TRBJ2-1; D remains unclear. Germline values: CDR1 SGHKS, CDR2 YYEKEE (reference sequence). The CDR3 contains 14 residues. V lost 0 bases, J lost 7 bases, and 11 bases lay in between. The CDR3 region is CASSLASAGNEQFF. DNA for the CDR3: TGTGCCAGCAGCTTGGCCTCGGCCGGGAATGAGCAGTTCTTC.

This clonotype has ten or more counts. The V and J genes are TRBV12-3 or TRBV12-4 and TRBJ2-7; D is perhaps TRBD2 (6 bases). The CDR3 runs 14 residues. Trimming pared 5 bases from V and 1 base from J, leaving 12 bases between. The CDR3 is CASSPSGRSYEQYF. In DNA form, the CDR3 reads TGTGCCAGCAGTCCGAGCGGGCGATCCTACGAGCAGTACTTC.

This clonotype was seen a few times. V and J are TRBV5-1 and TRBJ2-7; D gene uncertain. The CDR3 is made up of 14 amino acids. Germline CDR1 SGHRS, CDR2 YFSETQ. Deletions cut 2 bases from V and 1 base from J, with 10 bases between. The CDR3 reads CASSFWIGSYEQYF. The DNA for the CDR3 is TGCGCCAGCAGCTTTTGGATAGGGTCCTACGAGCAGTACTTC. The variable domain in full, with the rest retrieved from reference TRBV5-1 and TRBJ2-7, is KAGVTQTPRYLIKTRGQQVTLSCSPISGHRSVSWYQQTPGQGLQFLFEYFSETQRNKGNFPGRFSGRQFSNSRSEMNVSTLELGDSALYLCASSFWIGSYEQYFGPGTRLTVT.

CDR3 coding DNA: TGCGCCAGCAGCGGTTGGGACAGGTCCAACAATGAGCAGTTCTTC. Its translation is CASSGWDRSNNEQFF. J is TRBJ2-1 and V is TRBV5-1; 8 bases are shared with TRBD1. The trim removed 4 bases at V and 5 bases at J, leaving 8 bases unmatched. The CDR3 covers 15 residues. Germline loops: CDR1 SGHRS, CDR2 YFSETQ. The full variable domain, in which reference TRBV5-1 and TRBJ2-1 provide the parts outside the CDR3, is KAGVTQTPRYLIKTRGQQVTLSCSPISGHRSVSWYQQTPGQGLQFLFEYFSETQRNKGNFPGRFSGRQFSNSRSEMNVSTLELGDSALYLCASSGWDRSNNEQFFGPGTRLTVL.

V gene TRBV21-1 combines with J gene TRBJ2-5; the table's D call TRBD1 went unverified against the DNA. TRBV21-1 constitutes a pseudogene. The CDR3 covers 19 residues. CDR3 protein: CASSTMLPRQGRNQETQYF. CDR3 in DNA: TGTGCCAGCAGCACAATGCTGCCGCGACAGGGAAGGAACCAAGAGACCCAGTACTTC.

In this sample, this clonotype turned up many times. The chain links TRBV5-1 to TRBJ2-1; D tentatively reads TRBD1 or TRBD2 (6 bases each). The length of the CDR3 is 15 residues. Germline V gene sequence: CDR1 SGHRS, CDR2 YFSETQ. Trimming cost V 7 bases and J 4 bases, with 18 bases left between them. The CDR3 DNA reads as TGCGCCAGCGAAGAGGGGGACTCTCTTTACAATGAGCAGTTCTTC. Translation: CASEEGDSLYNEQFF.

The chain has TRBV5-5 and TRBJ1-1; TRBD1 matches at 7 bases. From germline, CDR1 is SGHKS and CDR2 YYEKEE (reference sequence). There are 12 residues in the CDR3. V trimming: 5 bases; J trimming: 6 bases; junction bases outside the gene matches: 4. The CDR3 protein is CASRQGQSEAFF. CDR3 sequence (DNA): TGTGCCAGCAGACAGGGACAGTCTGAAGCTTTCTTT.

The chain recombines TRBV12-5 with TRBJ2-5, with D possibly being TRBD1 (7 bases). V dropped 2 bases and J dropped 3 bases, with 10 bases sitting between them. Germline CDR1 is LGHNT and CDR2 is FRNRAP. There are 14 residues in the CDR3. For the CDR3, the DNA is TGTGCTAGTGGTTTGACAGGGGAGGAAGAGACCCAGTACTTC. Translating it yields CASGLTGEEETQYF.

This clonotype has just a few counts. The chain carries TRBV7-9 and TRBJ1-2, with D possibly TRBD1 on 5 matching bases. This CDR3 spans 17 amino acids. Germline V CDR1 and CDR2: SEHNR, FQNEAQ (reference sequence). V dropped 7 bases and J dropped 4 bases, with 25 bases sitting between them. CDR3 DNA sequence: TGTGCCAGCACCCCCGGGGCGGACACATTCCCGGGCTATGGCTACACCTTC. Amino acid sequence: CASTPGADTFPGYGYTF.

V usage is TRBV15 and J usage is TRBJ2-2; TRBD2 matches 7 bases. V gave up 2 bases and J gave up 5 bases; unmatched junction bases: 8. The germline gives CDR1 LNHNV, CDR2 YYDKDF (reference sequence). This CDR3 contains 16 residues. CDR3 sequence: CATSRPGLVRTGELFF. DNA for the CDR3: TGTGCCACCAGCAGACCAGGACTAGTTCGTACCGGGGAGCTGTTTTTT. The full variable domain, with the rest looked up from reference TRBV15 and TRBJ2-2, is DAMVIQNPRYQVTQFGKPVTLSCSQTLNHNVMYWYQQKSSQAPKLLFHYYDKDFNNEADTPDNFQSRRPNTSFCFLDIRSPGLGDTAMYLCATSRPGLVRTGELFFGEGSRLTVL.

This clonotype has more than one count but fewer than ten. The gene calls are TRBV7-9 and TRBJ1-2, with a tentative D call TRBD1 (6 bases). V dropped 1 base and J dropped 7 bases, with 13 bases sitting between them. Germline lookup yields CDR1 SEHNR and CDR2 FQNEAQ (reference sequence). The CDR3 loop spans 14 amino acids. In DNA, the CDR3 is TGTGCCAGCAGCTTAGGAGGCCAGGGGATTGGCTACACCTTC. It translates to CASSLGGQGIGYTF.

Here the CDR3 reads CASSVGASGRETQYF. In DNA, the CDR3 is TGTGCCAGCAGCGTAGGGGCTAGCGGGAGAGAGACCCAGTACTTC. The gene calls are TRBV9 and TRBJ2-5, with 10 bases fitting TRBD2. Trimming removed 0 bases from V and 4 bases from J; junction bases left unmatched: 3. Germline lookup yields CDR1 SGDLS and CDR2 YYNGEE. This CDR3 region has 15 residues.

V usage is TRBV6-1 and J usage is TRBJ2-7, with 12 positions matching TRBD2. This CDR3 is 14 amino acids long. Germline V CDR1 and CDR2: MNHNS, SASEGT. V lost 6 bases to trimming and J lost 2 bases; unmatched junction nucleotides: 2. CDR3 region: CASRRTSGTYEQYF. CDR3 in DNA: TGTGCCAGCAGGCGGACTAGCGGGACCTACGAGCAGTACTTC.

V gene TRBV30 combines with J gene TRBJ1-4; no clear D. CDR3 length: 14 amino acids. CDR1 and CDR2 from the germline V gene are GTSNPN and SVGIG (reference sequence). V lost 0 bases and J 3 bases, leaving 8 bases between the germline ends. The CDR3 DNA is TGTGCCTGGAGTGTGGGCAGATCTAATGAAAAACTGTTTTTT. As protein: CAWSVGRSNEKLFF.

The chain uses TRBV13 and TRBJ2-5, with 13 nucleotides matching TRBD2. Trimming cost V 5 bases and J 4 bases; bases outside gene matches: 7. Looked up from germline, CDR1 is PRHDT and CDR2 is FYEKMQ (reference sequence). CDR3 size: 16 residues. As DNA, the CDR3 is TGTGCCAGCAGCACTGGACTAGCGGGAGAAGGAGAGACCCAGTACTTC. Encoded protein: CASSTGLAGEGETQYF.